This TCR beta chain was recorded in a study of CD8 T cells in ankylosing spondylitis. 5'-RACE, quantitative and with molecular barcodes, yielded the TCR beta libraries. TCRdb analysed the 5' RACE reads with MiXCR anew, one entry per CDR3 protein. This table has about 90,000 distinct CDR3 sequences, 25% to 35% appearing once. As concerns this clonotype: As yet, its antigen is unknown.

Deletions cut 4 bases from V and 4 bases from J, with 8 bases between. The CDR3 runs to 12 residues. Germline CDR1 is SGHNT and CDR2 is YYREEE (reference sequence). Study-level points and caveats: Within peripheral blood, clones linked to disease were CD8+ and relatively rare. Matched ankylosing spondylitis synovial fluid reportedly showed significant enrichment of disease-linked clones. Ankylosing spondylitis blood appeared to carry a characteristic TCR beta motif of roughly eight highly homologous variants.

This receptor was identified in a male donor with ankylosing spondylitis or in good health (not recorded which). The material sequenced was blood, either unsorted or a sorted T cell fraction (not recorded which). V is TRBV5-4 and J is TRBJ1-2; no firm D call. CDR3: CASSTKRYGYTF. CDR3 DNA sequence: TGTGCCAGCAGCACAAAACGCTATGGCTACACCTTC.